The entry that follows covers one T cell receptor (beta chain) sequence. The target antigen is unknown. Relative to the germline gene, one junction end is altered; a read error may explain this. This same CDR3 is encoded by further DNA sequences in the sample. CDR3 length: 15 amino acids. Germline values: CDR1 MNHNS, CDR2 SASEGT. Here immunoSEQ multiplex PCR was the method, and the copy in TCRdb shows in-frame clones only, minus some. Found here are about 30,000 clones, 83% of them singletons; the top ten hold 0.66%. This specimen comes from a study of T cells in narcolepsy. Across the study: Donors had narcolepsy type 1 or type 2, or were healthy controls.

Findings of the study overall: Autoreactive HCRT-specific and TRIB2-specific clonotypes were marked in same-patient CSF-versus-blood CD4+ comparisons. Some memory CD4+ repertoires had no autoreactive clone sequences.

This receptor was identified in a human donor in good health. The sequenced sample consisted of memory (CD45RA-) CD4+ T cells from blood. This chain joins TRBV6-1 and TRBJ1-1; D ambiguous. Here the CDR3 DNA reads TGTGCCAGCAGTGCGGGAGGCGGTACGGGCACTGAGGCTTTCTTT. It specifies CASSAGGGTGTEAFF.